This T cell receptor beta chain was sequenced in a study of control samples from healthy donors and cancer patients (dated by TCRdb to 2020 to 2022). As for this clone: The antigen it binds to is not known. There are no base qualities to consult, and no much larger clone falls within one base.

Relative to germline, V is 3 bases shorter and J is 1 base shorter, with 8 bases between their ends. The CDR3 has 14 amino acids, counting the end cysteine and phenylalanine. The only DNA kept is the CDR3, 42 bases in frame from the first base. The germline V gene (reference sequence) sets CDR1 to SGHAT and CDR2 to FQDESV. The library was obtained by the immunoSEQ multiplex PCR assay. The immuneACCESS repertoire file appears here via TCRdb, limited to in-frame rearrangements. These files lack a portion of the clones; in checked studies, under half of the deficit traces to unresolved V genes, and the cause of the others is not known. The table for this sample lists approximately 90,000 clones; just under 85% of them were counted only once. Roughly a fifth of the sample comes from the top ten.

The TCR sequence derives from a man in his thirties or forties in good health. The rearrangement joined TRBV11-1 to TRBJ2-3; TRBD2 is perhaps the D gene, given 6 matching bases. The sequenced material came from blood. Here the CDR3 is given as CASSFSGGTDTQYF. The DNA is as follows: TGTGCCAGCAGCTTCTCGGGGGGCACAGATACGCAGTATTTT.